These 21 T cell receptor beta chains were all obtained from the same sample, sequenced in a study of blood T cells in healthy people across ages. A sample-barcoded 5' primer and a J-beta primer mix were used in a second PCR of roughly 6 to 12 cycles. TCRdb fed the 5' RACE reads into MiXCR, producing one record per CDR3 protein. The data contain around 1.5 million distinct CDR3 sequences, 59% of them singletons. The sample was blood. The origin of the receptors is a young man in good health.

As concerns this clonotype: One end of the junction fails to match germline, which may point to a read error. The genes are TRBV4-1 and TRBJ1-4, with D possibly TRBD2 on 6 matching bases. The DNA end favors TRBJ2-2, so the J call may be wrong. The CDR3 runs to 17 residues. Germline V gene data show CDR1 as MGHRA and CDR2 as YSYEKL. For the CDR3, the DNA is TGTGCCAGCAGCCAAGTTCCAGGAGGGGCGAGTACCGGGGAGCTGTTTTTT. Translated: CASSQVPGGASTGELFF.

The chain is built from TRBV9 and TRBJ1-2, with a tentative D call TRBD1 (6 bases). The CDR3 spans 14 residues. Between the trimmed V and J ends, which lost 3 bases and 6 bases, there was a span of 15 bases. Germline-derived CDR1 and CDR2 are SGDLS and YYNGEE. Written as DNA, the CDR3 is TGTGCCAGCAGCGAACATAACAGGGTCGATGGCTACACCTTC. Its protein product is CASSEHNRVDGYTF.

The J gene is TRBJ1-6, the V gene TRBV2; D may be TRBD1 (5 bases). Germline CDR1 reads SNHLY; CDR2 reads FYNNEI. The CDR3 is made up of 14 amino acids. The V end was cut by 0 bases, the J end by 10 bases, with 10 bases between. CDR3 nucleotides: TGTGCCAGCAGTGAAGCGCGCGGGGGATCACCCCTCCACTTT. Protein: CASSEARGGSPLHF.

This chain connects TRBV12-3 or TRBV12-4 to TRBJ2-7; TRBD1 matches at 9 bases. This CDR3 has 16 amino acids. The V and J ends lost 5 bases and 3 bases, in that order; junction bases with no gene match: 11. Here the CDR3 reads CASSVTGTGSRYEQYF. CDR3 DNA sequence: TGTGCCAGCAGTGTAACCGGGACAGGGTCCCGCTACGAGCAGTACTTC.

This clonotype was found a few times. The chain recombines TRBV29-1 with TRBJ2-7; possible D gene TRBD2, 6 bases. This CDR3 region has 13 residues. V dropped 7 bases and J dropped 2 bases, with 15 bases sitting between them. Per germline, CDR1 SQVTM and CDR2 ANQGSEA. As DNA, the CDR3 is TGCAGCGCATCCGGGACTTATCCCTACGAGCAGTACTTC. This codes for CSASGTYPYEQYF.

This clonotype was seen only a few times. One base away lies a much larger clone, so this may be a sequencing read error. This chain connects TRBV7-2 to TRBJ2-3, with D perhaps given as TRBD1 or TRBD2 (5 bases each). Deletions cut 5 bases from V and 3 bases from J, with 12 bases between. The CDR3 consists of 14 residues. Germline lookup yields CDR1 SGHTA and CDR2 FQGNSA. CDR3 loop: CASSVEGRTDTQYF. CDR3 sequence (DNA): TGTGCCAGCAGCGTAGAGGGACGGACAGATACGCAGTATTTT.

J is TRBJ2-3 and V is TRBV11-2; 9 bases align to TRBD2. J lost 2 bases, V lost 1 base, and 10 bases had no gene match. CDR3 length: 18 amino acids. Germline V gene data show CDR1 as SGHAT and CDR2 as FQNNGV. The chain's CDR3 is CASSLVGLAGPNTDTQYF. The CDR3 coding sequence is TGTGCCAGCAGCTTAGTTGGTCTAGCGGGGCCCAACACAGATACGCAGTATTTT.

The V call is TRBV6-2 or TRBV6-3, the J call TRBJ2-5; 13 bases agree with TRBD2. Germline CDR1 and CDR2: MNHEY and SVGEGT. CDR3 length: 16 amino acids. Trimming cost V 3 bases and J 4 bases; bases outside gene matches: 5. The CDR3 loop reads CASSYSRLAGGETQYF. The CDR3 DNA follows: TGTGCCAGCAGTTATTCTAGACTAGCGGGAGGAGAGACCCAGTACTTC.

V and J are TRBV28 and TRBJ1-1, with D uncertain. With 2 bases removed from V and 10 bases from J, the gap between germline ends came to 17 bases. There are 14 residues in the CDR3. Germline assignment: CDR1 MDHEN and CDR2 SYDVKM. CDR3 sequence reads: CASSLRSLGPTAFF. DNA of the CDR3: TGTGCCAGCAGTTTAAGGAGCTTAGGTCCTACAGCTTTCTTT.

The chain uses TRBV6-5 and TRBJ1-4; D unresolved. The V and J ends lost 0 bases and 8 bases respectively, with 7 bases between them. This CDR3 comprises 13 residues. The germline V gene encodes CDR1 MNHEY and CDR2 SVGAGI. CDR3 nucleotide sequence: TGTGCCAGCAGTTACTCGTTAAAGGAAAAACTGTTTTTT. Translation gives CASSYSLKEKLFF.

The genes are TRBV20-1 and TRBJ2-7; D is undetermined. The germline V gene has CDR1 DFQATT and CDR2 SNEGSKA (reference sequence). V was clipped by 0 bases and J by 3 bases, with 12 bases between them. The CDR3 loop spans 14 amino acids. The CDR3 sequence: CSARDLASGYEQYF. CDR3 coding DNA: TGCAGTGCTAGAGATTTAGCTTCTGGCTACGAGCAGTACTTC.

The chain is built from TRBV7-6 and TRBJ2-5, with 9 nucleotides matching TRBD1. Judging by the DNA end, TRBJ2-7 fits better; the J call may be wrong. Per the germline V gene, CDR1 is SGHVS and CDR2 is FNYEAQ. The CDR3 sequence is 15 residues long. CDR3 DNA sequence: TGTGCCAGCAGCTCTACCGGGACAGGGCGGGGCGAGCAGTACTTC. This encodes CASSSTGTGRGEQYF.

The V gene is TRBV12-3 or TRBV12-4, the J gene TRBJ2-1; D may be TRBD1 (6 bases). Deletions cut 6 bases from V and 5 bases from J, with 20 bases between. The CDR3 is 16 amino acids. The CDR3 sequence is CASRYQQGLIDNEQFF. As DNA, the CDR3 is TGTGCCAGCAGGTATCAACAGGGTCTCATCGACAATGAGCAGTTCTTC.

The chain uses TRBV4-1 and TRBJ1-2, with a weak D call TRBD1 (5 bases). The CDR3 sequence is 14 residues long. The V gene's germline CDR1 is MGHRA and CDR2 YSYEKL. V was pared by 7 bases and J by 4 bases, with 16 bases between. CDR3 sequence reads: CASNSDGGGYGYTF. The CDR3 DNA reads TGCGCCAGCAACTCAGACGGGGGAGGCTATGGCTACACCTTC.

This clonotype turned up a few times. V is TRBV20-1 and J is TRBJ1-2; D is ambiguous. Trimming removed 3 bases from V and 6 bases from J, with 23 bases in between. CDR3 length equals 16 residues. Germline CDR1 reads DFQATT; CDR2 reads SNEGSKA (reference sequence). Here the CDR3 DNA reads TGCAGTGCTAGTGATGGTGGAGACTACCTCCGAAATGGCTACACCTTC. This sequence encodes CSASDGGDYLRNGYTF.

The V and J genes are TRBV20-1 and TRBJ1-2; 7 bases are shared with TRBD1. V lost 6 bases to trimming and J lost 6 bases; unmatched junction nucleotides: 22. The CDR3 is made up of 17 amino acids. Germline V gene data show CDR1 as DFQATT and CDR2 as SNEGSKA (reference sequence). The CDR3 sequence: CSARGPTGTKSLHGYTF. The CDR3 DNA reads TGCAGTGCGCGAGGACCGACAGGGACAAAGTCTCTGCATGGCTACACCTTC.

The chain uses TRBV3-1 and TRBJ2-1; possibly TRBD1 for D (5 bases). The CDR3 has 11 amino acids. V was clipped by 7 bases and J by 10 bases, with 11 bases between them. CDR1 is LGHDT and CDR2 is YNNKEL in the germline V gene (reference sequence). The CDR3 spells CASTRGLEQFF. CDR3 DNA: TGTGCCAGCACTAGGGGTTTAGAGCAGTTCTTC.

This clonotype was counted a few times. CDR3 loop: CASSESAGTSTDTQYF. The CDR3 DNA is TGTGCCAGCAGTGAATCGGCGGGTACTAGCACAGATACGCAGTATTTT. This chain links TRBV25-1 with TRBJ2-3; D perhaps matches TRBD2 (5 bases). Trimming took 1 base from V and 0 from J, leaving 11 bases between them. The CDR3 is made up of 16 amino acids. From germline, CDR1 is MGHDK and CDR2 SYGVNS.

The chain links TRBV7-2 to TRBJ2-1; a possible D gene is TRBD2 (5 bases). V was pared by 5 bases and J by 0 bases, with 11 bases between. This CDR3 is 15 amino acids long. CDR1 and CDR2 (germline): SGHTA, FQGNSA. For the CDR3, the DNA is TGTGCCAGCAGCCCTGGACTCGACTCCTACAATGAGCAGTTCTTC. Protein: CASSPGLDSYNEQFF.

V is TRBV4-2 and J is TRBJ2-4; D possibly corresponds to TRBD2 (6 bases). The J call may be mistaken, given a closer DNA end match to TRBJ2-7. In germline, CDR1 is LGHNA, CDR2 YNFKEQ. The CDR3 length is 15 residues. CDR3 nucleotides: TGTGCCAGCAGCCAAGATCGGGGGAGAACAGCCGAGCAGTACTTC. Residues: CASSQDRGRTAEQYF.

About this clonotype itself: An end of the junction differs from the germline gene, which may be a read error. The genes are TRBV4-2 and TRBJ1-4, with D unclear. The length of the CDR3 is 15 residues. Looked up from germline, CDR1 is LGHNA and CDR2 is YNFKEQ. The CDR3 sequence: CVSSQEASLNEKLFF. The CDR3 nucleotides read TGTGTCAGCAGCCAAGAGGCCAGCCTTAATGAAAAACTGTTTTTT.